This T cell receptor (beta chain) was documented in a study of blood T cell repertoires in COVID-19. This clone was detected a few times. Assay used: immunoSEQ multiplex PCR; TCRdb lists only in-frame clones, some missing. The table lists tens of thousands of clones, 75% to 90% of them singletons, with roughly 15% in the top ten. Losses at the gene ends were 7 bases for V and 4 bases for J; bases not matched to a gene: 1. CDR3 length equals 13 residues. Germline V gives CDR1 SGHNT, CDR2 YYREEE (reference sequence). The origin of this receptor is a man older than 75 with acute or convalescent COVID-19. J is TRBJ1-6 and V is TRBV5-4; 8 positions match TRBD1. The sequenced sample consisted of peripheral blood. For the CDR3, the DNA is TGTGCCAGCGGACAGGGTTATAATTCACCCCTCCACTTT. This sequence encodes CASGQGYNSPLHF.